The sample holds one count of the clone carrying this T cell receptor (beta chain). As yet, its antigen is unknown. This entry belongs to a study of cytomegalovirus exposure and HLA in healthy donors. A multiplex PCR was run with 60 Vbeta primers and 13 Jbeta primers. Here immunoSEQ multiplex PCR was the method, and the copy in TCRdb shows in-frame clones only, minus some. The table includes 150,000 to 180,000 clones, 85% detected once. Germline V gene lookup returns CDR1 SQVTM and CDR2 ANQGSEA. Trimming removed 5 bases from V and 3 bases from J; junction bases left unmatched: 28. The CDR3 runs 21 residues. General study points: In terms of immune exposure information, only CMV serostatus was available.

The sequenced material came from PBMCs. This TCR was sampled from a woman aged 18-29 years in good health and CMV-seronegative. This chain uses TRBV29-1 with TRBJ2-5, with 9 nucleotides matching TRBD1. DNA for the CDR3: TGCAGCGTTTCGGCCCCACCTCCGAACAAACGACAGGGGGACCATAAAGAGACCCAGTACTTC. Residues: CSVSAPPPNKRQGDHKETQYF.